This T cell receptor beta chain was obtained from a study of blood T cell repertoires in COVID-19. Study-wide background: From T cells, B-cell-depleted T cells, or PBMCs came the material, which was cDNA or gDNA.

Germline CDR1 reads LGHNA; CDR2 reads YSLEER. This CDR3 is 14 amino acids long. Trimming cost V 4 bases and J 8 bases, with 14 bases left between them. As originally analysed: Counts of nucleated cells, estimated from reference gene primer amplification, were obtained. The method was immunoSEQ multiplex PCR; TCRdb's version includes in-frame clones alone and lacks a portion of them. That table supplies the V and J calls and clone size; D and trimming were determined from the DNA. The sample has 100,000 or so clones, roughly nine tenths seen once; the top ten hold approximately 15%. The sequenced sample was peripheral blood. This receptor was identified in a man in his forties or fifties with acute or convalescent COVID-19. The chain uses TRBV4-3 and TRBJ1-4; TRBD1 might be the D (5 bases). CDR3 region: CASSPGFAGEKLFF. The DNA of the CDR3 is TGCGCCAGCAGCCCGGGCTTTGCAGGGGAAAAACTGTTTTTT.